Below, 5 T cell receptor beta chains from the same sample are listed, as sequenced in a study of molecular identifiers for immune sequencing clone quantification. MiXCR was run by TCRdb on the PCR reads, yielding one entry per CDR3 protein. The sample includes roughly 630,000 distinct CDR3 sequences, about 25% seen only once; the top ten take 0.78%. The specimen sequenced was naive CD8+ T cells from blood, with Jurkat cell RNA spiked in. Subset noted: FACS-sorted CD8+CD4-CCR7+CD45RA+ naive T cells. These receptors all stem from a human donor in good health. Some libraries in this study had Jurkat cell RNA spiked in.

Remarks on this clonotype: A much larger clone sits a single nucleotide away, making a read error possible. The V gene is TRBV7-6, the J gene TRBJ2-1; D not certain. Germline V gives CDR1 SGHVS, CDR2 FNYEAQ. This CDR3 is built from 12 residues. The CDR3 is CASRFLNHEQFF. CDR3 in DNA: TGTGCCAGCCGCTTCCTCAATCATGAGCAGTTCTTC. The full variable domain, its missing parts supplied by reference TRBV7-6 and TRBJ2-1, is GAGVSQSPRYKVTKRGQDVALRCDPISGHVSLYWYRQALGQGPEFLTYFNYEAQQDKSGLPNDRFSAERPEGSISTLTIQRTEQRDSAMYRCASRFLNHEQFFGPGTRLTVL.

This clonotype has more than one count but fewer than ten. This chain uses TRBV20-1 with TRBJ2-5; D is perhaps TRBD2 (5 bases). V lost 6 bases and J 5 bases, leaving 13 bases between the germline ends. The CDR3 is made up of 12 amino acids. Looked up from germline, CDR1 is DFQATT and CDR2 is SNEGSKA (reference sequence). CDR3 sequence (DNA): TGCAGTGCGACGGAGGCTCGGGAGACCCAGTACTTC. This sequence encodes CSATEARETQYF.

This clonotype was observed at least ten times. This chain connects TRBV6-6 to TRBJ2-5; no clear D. Germline lookup yields CDR1 MNHNY and CDR2 SVGAGI (reference sequence). The CDR3 loop spans 11 amino acids. With 2 bases removed from V and 4 bases from J, the gap between germline ends came to 2 bases. The CDR3 DNA reads TGTGCCAGCAGTTACGCAGAGACCCAGTACTTC. Translated: CASSYAETQYF.

In the case of this clonotype: A much larger clonotype is one base distant, so this may be a read error. The chain is built from TRBV7-8 and TRBJ1-5; D uncertain. Germline V gene data show CDR1 as SGHVS and CDR2 as FQNEAQ. The CDR3 consists of 13 residues. Trimming stripped 5 bases from V and 4 bases from J, with 9 bases between. The CDR3 bases are TGTGCCAGCAGCGTTATGAGTAATCAGCCCCAGCATTTT. It encodes CASSVMSNQPQHF.

Of note for this clonotype: A clone one base away is much larger, so this may be a read error. The chain links TRBV28 to TRBJ2-5; D is undetermined. The CDR3 runs to 17 residues. Germline CDR1 MDHEN, CDR2 SYDVKM. CDR3 loop: CASRTQQDPGSRETRYF. DNA of the CDR3: TGTGCCAGCAGAACCCAACAAGACCCCGGTTCCCGAGAGACCCGGTACTTC.